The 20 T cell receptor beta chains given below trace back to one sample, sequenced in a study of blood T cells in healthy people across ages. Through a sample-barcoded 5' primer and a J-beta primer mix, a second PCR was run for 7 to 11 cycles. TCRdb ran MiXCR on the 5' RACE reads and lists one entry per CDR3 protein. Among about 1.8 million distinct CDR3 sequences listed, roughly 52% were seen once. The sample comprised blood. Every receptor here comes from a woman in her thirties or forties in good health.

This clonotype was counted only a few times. Here the CDR3 reads CSTRGAADTQYF. CDR3 coding DNA: TGCAGCACTAGAGGGGCGGCAGATACGCAGTATTTT. V usage is TRBV20-1 and J usage is TRBJ2-3; D is tentatively TRBD1 or TRBD2 (5 bases each). Germline values: CDR1 DFQATT, CDR2 SNEGSKA (reference sequence). This CDR3 spans 12 amino acids.

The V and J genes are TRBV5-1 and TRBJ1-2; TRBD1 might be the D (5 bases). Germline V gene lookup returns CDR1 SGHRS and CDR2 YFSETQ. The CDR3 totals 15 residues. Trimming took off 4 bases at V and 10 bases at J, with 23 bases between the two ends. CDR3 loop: CASSPSTERLGVYTF. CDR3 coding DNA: TGCGCCAGCAGCCCGTCGACAGAAAGGCTGGGGGTCTACACCTTC. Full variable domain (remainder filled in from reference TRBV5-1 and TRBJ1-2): KAGVTQTPRYLIKTRGQQVTLSCSPISGHRSVSWYQQTPGQGLQFLFEYFSETQRNKGNFPGRFSGRQFSNSRSEMNVSTLELGDSALYLCASSPSTERLGVYTFGSGTRLTVV.

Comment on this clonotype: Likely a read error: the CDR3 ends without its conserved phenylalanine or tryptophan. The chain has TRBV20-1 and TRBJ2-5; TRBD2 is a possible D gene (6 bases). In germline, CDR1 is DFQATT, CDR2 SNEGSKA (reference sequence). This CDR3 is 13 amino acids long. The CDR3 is CSLNAGHQETQYL. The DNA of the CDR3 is TGCAGCTTGAATGCGGGACACCAAGAGACCCAGTACCTC.

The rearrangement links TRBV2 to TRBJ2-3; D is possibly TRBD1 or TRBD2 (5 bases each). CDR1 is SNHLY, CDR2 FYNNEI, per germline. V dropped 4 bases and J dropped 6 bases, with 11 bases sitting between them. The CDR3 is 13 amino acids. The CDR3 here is CASSVEGMDTQYF. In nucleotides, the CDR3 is TGTGCCAGCAGTGTAGAGGGGATGGATACGCAGTATTTT.

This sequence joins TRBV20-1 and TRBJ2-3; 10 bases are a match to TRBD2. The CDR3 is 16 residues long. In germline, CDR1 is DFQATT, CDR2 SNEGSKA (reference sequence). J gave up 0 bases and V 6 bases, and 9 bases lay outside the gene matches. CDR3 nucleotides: TGCAGTGCCGCACTCGGGACTAGCGAAAGCACAGATACGCAGTATTTT. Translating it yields CSAALGTSESTDTQYF.

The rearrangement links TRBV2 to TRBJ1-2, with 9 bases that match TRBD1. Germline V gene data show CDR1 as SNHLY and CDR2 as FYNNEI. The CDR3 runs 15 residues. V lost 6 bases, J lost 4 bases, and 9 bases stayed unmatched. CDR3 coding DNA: TGTGCCAGCAGCTCAGTGGGGACAGGGAGCTATGGCTACACCTTC. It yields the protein CASSSVGTGSYGYTF. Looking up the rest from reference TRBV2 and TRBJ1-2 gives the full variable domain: EPEVTQTPSHQVTQMGQEVILRCVPISNHLYFYWYRQILGQKVEFLVSFYNNEISEKSEIFDDQFSVERPDGSNFTLKIRSTKLEDSAMYFCASSSVGTGSYGYTFGSGTRLTVV.

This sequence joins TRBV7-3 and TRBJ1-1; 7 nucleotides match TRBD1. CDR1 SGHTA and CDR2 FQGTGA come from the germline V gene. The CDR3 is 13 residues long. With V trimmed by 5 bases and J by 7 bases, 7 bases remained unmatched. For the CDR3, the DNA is TGTGCCAGCAGCCTGCGACAGGGTTTTGAAGCTTTCTTT. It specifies CASSLRQGFEAFF.

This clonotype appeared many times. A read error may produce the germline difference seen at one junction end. CDR3 sequence: CASTGGTDTQYF. In DNA, the CDR3 is TGTGCCAGCACTGGGGGCACAGATACGCAGTATTTT. The chain combines TRBV5-1 with TRBJ2-3; D gene ambiguous. The CDR3 is made up of 12 amino acids. Germline V gene lookup returns CDR1 SGHRS and CDR2 YFSETQ.

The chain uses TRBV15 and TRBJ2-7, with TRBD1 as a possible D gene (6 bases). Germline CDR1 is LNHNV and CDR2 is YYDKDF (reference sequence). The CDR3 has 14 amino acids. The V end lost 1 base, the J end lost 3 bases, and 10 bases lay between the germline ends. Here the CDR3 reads CATSRGTEGYEQYF. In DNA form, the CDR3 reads TGTGCCACCAGCAGAGGGACAGAAGGCTACGAGCAGTACTTC. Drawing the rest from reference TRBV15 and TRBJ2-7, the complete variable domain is DAMVIQNPRYQVTQFGKPVTLSCSQTLNHNVMYWYQQKSSQAPKLLFHYYDKDFNNEADTPDNFQSRRPNTSFCFLDIRSPGLGDTAMYLCATSRGTEGYEQYFGPGTRLTVT.

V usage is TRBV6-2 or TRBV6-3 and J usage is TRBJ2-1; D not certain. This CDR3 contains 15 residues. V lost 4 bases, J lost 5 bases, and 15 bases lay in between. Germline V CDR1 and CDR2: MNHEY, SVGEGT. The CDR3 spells CASSSGSRVHNEQFF. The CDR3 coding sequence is TGTGCCAGCAGTTCCGGGTCCCGGGTCCACAATGAGCAGTTCTTC.

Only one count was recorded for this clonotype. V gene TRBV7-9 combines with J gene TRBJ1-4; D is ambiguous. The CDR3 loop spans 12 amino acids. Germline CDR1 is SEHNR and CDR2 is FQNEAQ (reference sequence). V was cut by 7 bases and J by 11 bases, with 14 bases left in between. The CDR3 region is CASTSVADKLFF. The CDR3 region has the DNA TGTGCCAGCACTAGTGTAGCTGACAAACTGTTTTTT.

CDR3 in amino acids: CASSPLGIRTGGQFF. The DNA of the CDR3 is TGTGCCAGCAGCCCTCTGGGTATTAGGACGGGAGGGCAGTTCTTC. This chain connects TRBV6-2 or TRBV6-3 to TRBJ2-1; 7 bases align to TRBD2. Unmatched junction bases numbered 17, after V lost 6 bases and J lost 12 bases. The CDR3 covers 15 residues. CDR1 MNHEY and CDR2 SVGEGT come from the germline V gene.

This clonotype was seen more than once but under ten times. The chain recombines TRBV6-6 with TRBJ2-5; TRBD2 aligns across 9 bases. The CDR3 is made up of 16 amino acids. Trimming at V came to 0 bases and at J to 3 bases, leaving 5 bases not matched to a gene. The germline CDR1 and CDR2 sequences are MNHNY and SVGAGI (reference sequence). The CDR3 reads CASSYSLAGGKETQYF. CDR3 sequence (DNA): TGTGCCAGCAGTTACTCTCTCGCGGGGGGGAAAGAGACCCAGTACTTC.

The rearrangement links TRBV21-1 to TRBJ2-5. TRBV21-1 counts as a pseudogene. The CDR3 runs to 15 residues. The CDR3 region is CASSNKVSDSETQYF. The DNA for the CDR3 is TGTGCCAGCAGCAATAAAGTAAGCGATTCGGAGACCCAGTACTTC.

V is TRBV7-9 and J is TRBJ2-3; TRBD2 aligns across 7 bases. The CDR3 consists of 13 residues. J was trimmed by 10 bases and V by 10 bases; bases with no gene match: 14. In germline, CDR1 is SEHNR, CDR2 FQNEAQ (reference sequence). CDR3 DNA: TGTGCCACCGGGGGGTTCCGTTACGATGCGCAGTATTTT. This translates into CATGGFRYDAQYF.

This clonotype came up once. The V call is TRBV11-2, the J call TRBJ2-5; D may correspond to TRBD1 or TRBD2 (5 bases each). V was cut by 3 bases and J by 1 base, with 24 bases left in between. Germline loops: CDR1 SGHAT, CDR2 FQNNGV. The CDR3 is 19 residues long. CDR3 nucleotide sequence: TGTGCCAGCAGCTTCGGTTTTATACGGGCGAGGGACCTCCAAGAGACCCAGTACTTC. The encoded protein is CASSFGFIRARDLQETQYF.

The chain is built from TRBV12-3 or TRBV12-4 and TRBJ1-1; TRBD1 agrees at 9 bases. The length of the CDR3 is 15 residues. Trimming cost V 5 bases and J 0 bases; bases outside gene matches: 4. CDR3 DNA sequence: TGTGCCAGCAGTCCGGACAGGGGAGTGAACACTGAAGCTTTCTTT. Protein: CASSPDRGVNTEAFF.

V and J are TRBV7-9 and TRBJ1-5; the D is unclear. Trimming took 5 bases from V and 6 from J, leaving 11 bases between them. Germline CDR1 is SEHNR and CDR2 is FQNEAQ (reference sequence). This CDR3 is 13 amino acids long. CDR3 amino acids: CASSRREGQPQHF. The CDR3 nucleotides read TGTGCCAGCAGCCGTCGGGAGGGTCAGCCCCAGCATTTT. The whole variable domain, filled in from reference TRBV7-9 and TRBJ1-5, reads DTGVSQNPRHKITKRGQNVTFRCDPISEHNRLYWYRQTLGQGPEFLTYFQNEAQLEKSRLLSDRFSAERPKGSFSTLEIQRTEQGDSAMYLCASSRREGQPQHFGDGTRLSIL.

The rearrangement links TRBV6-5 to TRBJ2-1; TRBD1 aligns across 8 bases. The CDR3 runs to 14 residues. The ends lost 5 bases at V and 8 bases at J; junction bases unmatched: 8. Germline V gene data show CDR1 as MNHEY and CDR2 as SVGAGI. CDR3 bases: TGTGCCAGCAGTCCCTCGACAGGGGTGGATGAGCAGTTCTTC. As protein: CASSPSTGVDEQFF.

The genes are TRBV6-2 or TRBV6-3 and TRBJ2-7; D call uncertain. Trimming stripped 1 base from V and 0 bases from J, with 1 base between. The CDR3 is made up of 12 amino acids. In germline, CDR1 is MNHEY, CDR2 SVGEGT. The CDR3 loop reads CASSYFSYEQYF. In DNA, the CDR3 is TGTGCCAGCAGTTACTTCTCCTACGAGCAGTACTTC.